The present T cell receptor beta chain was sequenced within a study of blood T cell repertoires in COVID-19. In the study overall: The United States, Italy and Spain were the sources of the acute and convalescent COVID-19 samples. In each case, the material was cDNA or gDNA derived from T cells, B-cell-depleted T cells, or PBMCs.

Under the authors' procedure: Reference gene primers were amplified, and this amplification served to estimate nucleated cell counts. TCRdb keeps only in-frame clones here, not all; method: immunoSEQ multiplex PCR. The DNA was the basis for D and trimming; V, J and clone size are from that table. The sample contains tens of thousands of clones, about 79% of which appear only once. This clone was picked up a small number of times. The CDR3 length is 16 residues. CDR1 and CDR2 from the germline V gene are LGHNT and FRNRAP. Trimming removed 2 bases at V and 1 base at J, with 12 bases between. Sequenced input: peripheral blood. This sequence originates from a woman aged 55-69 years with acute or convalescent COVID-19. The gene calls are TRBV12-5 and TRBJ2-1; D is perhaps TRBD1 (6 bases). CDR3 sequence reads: CASGLSMGASYNEQFF. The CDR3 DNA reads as TGTGCTAGTGGTTTGAGCATGGGGGCGTCCTACAATGAGCAGTTCTTC.